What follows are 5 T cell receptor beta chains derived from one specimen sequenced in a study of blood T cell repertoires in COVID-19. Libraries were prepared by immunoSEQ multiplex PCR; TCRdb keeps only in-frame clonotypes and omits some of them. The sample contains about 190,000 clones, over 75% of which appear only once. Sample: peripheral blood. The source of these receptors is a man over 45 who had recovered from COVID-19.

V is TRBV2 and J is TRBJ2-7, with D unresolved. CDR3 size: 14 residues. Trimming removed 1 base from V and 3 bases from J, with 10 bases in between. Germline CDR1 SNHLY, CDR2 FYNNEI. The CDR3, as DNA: TGTGCCAGCAGTGAAGTGAGCAGACACTACGAGCAGTACTTC. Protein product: CASSEVSRHYEQYF.

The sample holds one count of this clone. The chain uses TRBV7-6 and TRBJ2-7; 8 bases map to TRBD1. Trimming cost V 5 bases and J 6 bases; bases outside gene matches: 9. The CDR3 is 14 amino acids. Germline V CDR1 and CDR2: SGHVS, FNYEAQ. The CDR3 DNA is TGTGCCAGCAGCGCCGGACAGGGTCAGCGCGAGCAGTACTTC. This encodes CASSAGQGQREQYF.

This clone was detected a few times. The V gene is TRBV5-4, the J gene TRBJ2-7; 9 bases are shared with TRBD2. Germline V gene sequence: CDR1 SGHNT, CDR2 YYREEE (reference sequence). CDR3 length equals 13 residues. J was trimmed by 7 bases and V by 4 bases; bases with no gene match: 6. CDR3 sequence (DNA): TGTGCCAGCAGCCGTAGCGGGGGCTGGGAGCAGTACTTC. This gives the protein CASSRSGGWEQYF.

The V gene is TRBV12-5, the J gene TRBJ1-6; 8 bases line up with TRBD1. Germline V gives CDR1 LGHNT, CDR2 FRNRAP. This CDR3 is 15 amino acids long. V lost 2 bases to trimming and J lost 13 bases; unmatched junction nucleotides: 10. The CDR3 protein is CASGLTWTGTHPLHF. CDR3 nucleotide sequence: TGTGCTAGTGGTTTGACTTGGACAGGGACCCACCCCCTCCACTTT.

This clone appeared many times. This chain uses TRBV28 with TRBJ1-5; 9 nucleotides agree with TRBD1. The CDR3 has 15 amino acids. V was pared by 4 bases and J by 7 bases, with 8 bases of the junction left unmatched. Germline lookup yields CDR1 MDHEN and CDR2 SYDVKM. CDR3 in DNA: TGTGCCAGCAGTTATGGACAGGGGTTTAGGCAGCCCCAGCATTTT. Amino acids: CASSYGQGFRQPQHF. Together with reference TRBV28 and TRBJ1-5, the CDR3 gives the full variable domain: DVKVTQSSRYLVKRTGEKVFLECVQDMDHENMFWYRQDPGLGLRLIYFSYDVKMKEKGDIPEGYSVSREKKERFSLILESASTNQTSMYLCASSYGQGFRQPQHFGDGTRLSIL.